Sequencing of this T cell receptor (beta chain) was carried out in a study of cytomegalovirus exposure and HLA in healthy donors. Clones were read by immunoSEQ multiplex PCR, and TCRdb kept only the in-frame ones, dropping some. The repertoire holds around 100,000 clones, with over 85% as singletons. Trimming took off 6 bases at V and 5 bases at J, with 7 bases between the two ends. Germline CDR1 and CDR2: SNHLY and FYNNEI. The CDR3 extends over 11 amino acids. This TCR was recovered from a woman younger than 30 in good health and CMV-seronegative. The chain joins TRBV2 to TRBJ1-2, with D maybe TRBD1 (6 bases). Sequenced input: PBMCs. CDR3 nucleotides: TGTGCCAGCAGCCAGGGGTATGGCTACACCTTC. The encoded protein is CASSQGYGYTF.